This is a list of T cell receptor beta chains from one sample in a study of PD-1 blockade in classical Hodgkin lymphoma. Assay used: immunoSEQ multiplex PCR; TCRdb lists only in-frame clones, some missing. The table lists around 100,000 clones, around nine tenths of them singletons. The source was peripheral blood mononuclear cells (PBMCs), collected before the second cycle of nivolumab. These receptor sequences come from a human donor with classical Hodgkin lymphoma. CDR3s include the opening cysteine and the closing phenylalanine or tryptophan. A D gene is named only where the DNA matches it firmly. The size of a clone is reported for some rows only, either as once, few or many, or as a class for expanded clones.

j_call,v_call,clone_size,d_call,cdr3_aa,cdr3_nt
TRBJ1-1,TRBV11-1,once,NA,CASSPRVSLNTEAFF,TGTGCCAGCAGCCCCAGGGTCAGTTTGAACACTGAAGCTTTCTTT
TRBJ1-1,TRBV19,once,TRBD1,CASVISGTGVREAFF,TGTGCCAGCGTGATTTCCGGGACAGGGGTTCGTGAAGCTTTCTTT
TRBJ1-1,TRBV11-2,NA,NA,CASSLFLEAFF,TGTGCCAGCAGCTTATTTTTGGAAGCTTTCTTT
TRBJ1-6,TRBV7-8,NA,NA,CASSLERGSYNSPLHF,TGTGCCAGCAGCTTAGAAAGGGGCTCCTATAATTCACCCCTCCACTTT
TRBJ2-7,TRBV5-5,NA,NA,CASSLERGYEQYF,TGTGCCAGCAGCTTGGAACGTGGGTACGAGCAGTACTTC
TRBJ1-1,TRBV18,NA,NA,CASSSDRNTEAFF,TGTGCCAGCTCATCGGACAGGAACACTGAAGCTTTCTTT
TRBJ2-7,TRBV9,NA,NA,CASSVLGEGSYEQYF,TGTGCCAGCAGCGTCCTAGGGGAAGGGTCCTACGAGCAGTACTTC
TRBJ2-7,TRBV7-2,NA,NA,CASSLSGRIGYEQYF,TGTGCCAGCAGCTTATCAGGGAGGATAGGCTACGAGCAGTACTTC
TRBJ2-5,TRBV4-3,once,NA,CASSQVPGVGETQYF,TGCGCCAGCAGCCAAGTCCCCGGGGTGGGAGAGACCCAGTACTTC
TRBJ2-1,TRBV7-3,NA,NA,CASSSWANNEQFF,TGTGCCAGCAGCTCATGGGCGAACAATGAGCAGTTCTTC
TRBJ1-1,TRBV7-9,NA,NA,CASGGGPTEAFF,TGTGCCAGTGGGGGGGGCCCCACTGAAGCTTTCTTT
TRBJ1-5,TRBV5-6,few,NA,CASSLWGRQPQHF,TGTGCCAGCAGCTTGTGGGGGAGACAGCCCCAGCATTTT
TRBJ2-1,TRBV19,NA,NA,CASSTVVYTVYNEQFF,TGTGCCAGTAGTACGGTGGTGTACACCGTATACAATGAGCAGTTCTTC
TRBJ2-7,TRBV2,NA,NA,CASSGESYEQYF,TGTGCCAGCAGCGGGGAATCCTACGAGCAGTACTTC
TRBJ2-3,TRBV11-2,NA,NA,CASSLDRSGQYF,TGTGCCAGCAGCTTAGATCGTTCAGGGCAGTATTTT
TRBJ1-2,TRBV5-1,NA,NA,CASSLVRENYGYTF,TGCGCCAGCAGCTTAGTCAGGGAGAACTATGGCTACACCTTC
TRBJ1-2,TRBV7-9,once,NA,CASSLISANYGYTF,TGTGCCAGCAGCTTAATATCTGCTAACTATGGCTACACCTTC
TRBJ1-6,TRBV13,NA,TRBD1,CASSSAGTELINSPLHF,TGTGCCAGCAGCTCCGCCGGGACAGAGCTAATTAATTCACCCCTCCACTTT
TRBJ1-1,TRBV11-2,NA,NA,CASSLDSGRDWTEAFF,TGTGCCAGCAGCTTAGATTCCGGCAGGGATTGGACTGAAGCTTTCTTT
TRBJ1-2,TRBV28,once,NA,CASSPGGAGYGYTF,TGTGCCAGCAGCCCCGGGGGGGCCGGCTATGGCTACACCTTC
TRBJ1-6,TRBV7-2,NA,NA,CASSLDRVVTRLDSPLHF,TGTGCCAGCAGCTTAGACAGGGTTGTCACTCGGTTGGATTCACCCCTCCACTTT
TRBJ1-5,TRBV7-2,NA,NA,CASSSSGSQPQHF,TGTGCCAGCAGCTCCAGTGGAAGTCAGCCCCAGCATTTT
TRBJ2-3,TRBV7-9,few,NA,CASPGLRVDTQYF,TGTGCCAGCCCGGGACTCAGAGTAGATACGCAGTATTTT
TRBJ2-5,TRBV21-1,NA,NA,CASSYGPQETQYF,TGTGCCAGCAGCTACGGTCCACAAGAGACCCAGTACTTC
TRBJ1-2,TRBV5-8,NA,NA,CASRGAGVNYGYTF,TGTGCCTCCCGGGGGGCGGGGGTGAACTATGGCTACACCTTC
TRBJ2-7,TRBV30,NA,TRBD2,CAWSPGLAVYEQYF,TGTGCCTGGAGCCCGGGACTAGCCGTCTACGAGCAGTACTTC
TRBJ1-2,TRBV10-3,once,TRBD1,CAIRAGTGVLGYTF,TGTGCCATCAGGGCCGGGACAGGGGTTCTAGGCTACACCTTC
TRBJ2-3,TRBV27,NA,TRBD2,CASSARLAGATDTQYF,TGTGCCAGCAGTGCCCGACTAGCGGGAGCCACAGATACGCAGTATTTT
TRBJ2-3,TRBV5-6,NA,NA,CASSLDPSDTQYF,TGTGCCAGCAGCTTAGACCCTTCAGATACGCAGTATTTT
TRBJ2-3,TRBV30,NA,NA,CAWSVMGPDTQYF,TGTGCCTGGAGTGTAATGGGGCCAGATACGCAGTATTTT
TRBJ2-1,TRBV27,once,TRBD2,CASSTRASGGIYEQFF,TGTGCCAGCAGTACCAGGGCTAGCGGGGGGATCTATGAGCAGTTCTTC
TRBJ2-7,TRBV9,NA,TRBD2,CASSPGLAGGRYEQYF,TGTGCCAGCAGCCCCGGACTAGCGGGGGGACGCTACGAGCAGTACTTC
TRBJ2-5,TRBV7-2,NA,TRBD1,CASSPGGQETQYF,TGTGCCAGCAGCCCAGGGGGCCAAGAGACCCAGTACTTC
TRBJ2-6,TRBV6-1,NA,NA,CASNEDSSGANVLTF,TGTGCCAGCAATGAGGACAGCTCTGGGGCCAACGTCCTGACTTTC
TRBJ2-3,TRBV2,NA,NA,CASSEVGVGSDTQYF,TGTGCCAGCAGTGAAGTGGGGGTGGGTTCCGATACGCAGTATTTT
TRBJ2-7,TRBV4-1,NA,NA,CASSQSGFASTDEQYF,TGCGCCAGCAGCCAATCGGGGTTCGCCTCTACTGACGAGCAGTACTTC
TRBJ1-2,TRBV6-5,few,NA,CASRVGDGYTF,TGTGCCAGCAGGGTGGGAGACGGCTACACCTTC
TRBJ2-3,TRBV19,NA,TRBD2,CASSIEGGSTDTQYF,TGTGCCAGTAGTATAGAGGGGGGGAGCACAGATACGCAGTATTTT
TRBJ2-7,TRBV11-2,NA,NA,CASSLGYRAYEQYF,TGTGCCAGCAGCTTAGGGTACAGGGCCTACGAGCAGTACTTC
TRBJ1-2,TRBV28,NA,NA,CASSLGAARSGYTF,TGTGCCAGCAGTTTAGGGGCAGCCCGAAGTGGCTACACCTTC
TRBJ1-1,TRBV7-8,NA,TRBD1,CASSLQGGGTEAFF,TGTGCCAGCAGCTTACAGGGGGGGGGCACTGAAGCTTTCTTT
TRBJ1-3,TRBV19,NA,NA,CASMEALGAGNTIYF,TGTGCCAGTATGGAAGCGTTGGGAGCCGGAAACACCATATATTTT
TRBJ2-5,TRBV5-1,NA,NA,CASSPPETGRGETQYF,TGCGCCAGCAGCCCGCCTGAGACAGGGAGGGGAGAGACCCAGTACTTC
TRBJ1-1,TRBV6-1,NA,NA,CASSEGLWMNTEAFF,TGTGCCAGCAGTGAAGGACTCTGGATGAACACTGAAGCTTTCTTT
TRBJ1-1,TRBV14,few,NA,CASSQVLNTEAFF,TGTGCCAGCAGCCAAGTTCTAAACACTGAAGCTTTCTTT
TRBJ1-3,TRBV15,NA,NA,CATSRGWGGPVTGNTIYF,TGTGCCACCAGCAGGGGCTGGGGGGGCCCGGTAACTGGAAACACCATATATTTT
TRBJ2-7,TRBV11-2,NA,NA,CASSPYVMWGGLGEQYF,TGTGCCAGCAGCCCGTACGTCATGTGGGGGGGCCTCGGCGAGCAGTACTTC
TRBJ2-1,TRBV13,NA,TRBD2,CASRRGLPTSGVYNEQFF,TGTGCCAGCAGGCGCGGCCTCCCCACTAGCGGGGTATACAATGAGCAGTTCTTC
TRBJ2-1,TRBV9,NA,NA,CASSVGGRGPNHSSGQFF,TGTGCCAGCAGCGTAGGGGGGCGGGGGCCGAACCATTCCTCAGGGCAGTTCTTC
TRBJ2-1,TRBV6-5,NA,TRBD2,CASSYAGGIDEQFF,TGTGCCAGCAGTTACGCGGGGGGGATAGATGAGCAGTTCTTC
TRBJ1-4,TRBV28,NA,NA,CASSLPGQTETLLFF,TGTGCCAGCAGTTTACCCGGACAGACCGAGACCCTACTGTTTTTT
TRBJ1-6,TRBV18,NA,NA,CASSPPSADYNSPLHF,TGTGCCAGCTCACCCCCGAGCGCGGATTATAATTCACCCCTCCACTTT
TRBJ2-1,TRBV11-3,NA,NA,CASSFSSTSYNEQFF,TGTGCCAGCAGCTTCTCTAGCACATCCTACAATGAGCAGTTCTTC
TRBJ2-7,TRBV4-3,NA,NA,CASSQEFGGLSEQYF,TGCGCCAGCAGCCAAGAGTTCGGGGGGCTCTCCGAGCAGTACTTC
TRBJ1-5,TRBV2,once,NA,CASRLSDHSNQPQHF,TGTGCCAGCAGGCTATCCGACCATAGCAATCAGCCCCAGCATTTT